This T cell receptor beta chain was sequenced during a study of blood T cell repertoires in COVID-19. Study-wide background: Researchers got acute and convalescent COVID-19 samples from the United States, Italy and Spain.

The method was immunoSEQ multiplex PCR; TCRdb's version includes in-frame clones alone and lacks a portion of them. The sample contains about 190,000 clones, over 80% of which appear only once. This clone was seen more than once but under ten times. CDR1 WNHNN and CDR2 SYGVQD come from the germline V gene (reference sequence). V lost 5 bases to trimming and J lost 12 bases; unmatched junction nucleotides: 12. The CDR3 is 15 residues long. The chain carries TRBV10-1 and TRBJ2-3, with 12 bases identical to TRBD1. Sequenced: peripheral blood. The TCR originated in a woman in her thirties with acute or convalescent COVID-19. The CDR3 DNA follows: TGCGCCAGCAGTCGGGACAGGGGGCCAGGCCGTATCCAGTATTTT. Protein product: CASSRDRGPGRIQYF.